Listed below are T cell receptor beta chains from one sample, sequenced in a study of cytomegalovirus exposure and HLA in healthy donors. Here immunoSEQ multiplex PCR was the method, and the copy in TCRdb shows in-frame clones only, minus some. There are 300,000 or so clones in the sample; approximately 84% occur only once, and roughly 2% lies in the top ten. Sequenced sample: PBMCs. The source of these receptors is a woman aged 35 to 49 in good health and CMV-seropositive. Both conserved end residues are part of each CDR3. Rows give clone size only sometimes, using once, few, many, or a class for an expanded clone.

V gene	J gene	clone size	CDR3 protein
TRBV28	TRBJ2-7	-	CASSLRPRDGSYEQYF
TRBV5-1	TRBJ2-1	-	CASRAGWGGGNEQFF
TRBV11-2	TRBJ2-3	-	CASSSGGTGADTQYF
TRBV5-4	TRBJ2-3	once	CASSLGLAGGTDTQYF
TRBV2	TRBJ2-1	-	CASSADVSYNEQFF
TRBV9	TRBJ2-7	-	CASSLPSVRTYEQYF
TRBV4-2	TRBJ2-7	once	CASGSRGAYEQYF
TRBV11-1	TRBJ2-1	-	CASSSGLSSDEQFF
TRBV7-9	TRBJ1-2	-	CASSLGRQSDYGYTF
TRBV27	TRBJ1-2	-	CASSEFRQPNYGYTF
TRBV6-5	TRBJ2-2	-	CASSRTGLTGELFF
TRBV5-8	TRBJ2-3	-	CASSYRDGTDTQYF
TRBV11-3	TRBJ2-7	once	CASSSGQVPYEQYF
TRBV20-1	TRBJ1-1	-	CSARSISEAFF
TRBV25-1	TRBJ2-7	-	CASRGQGTYEQYF
TRBV28	TRBJ1-1	once	CASSPRANTEAFF
TRBV6-1	TRBJ2-1	-	CASSEGLGEQFF
TRBV7-8	TRBJ2-6	-	CASSYRDSLLSGANVLTF
TRBV12-5	TRBJ2-2	-	CASGLVLGQAVDTGELFF
TRBV19	TRBJ2-6	once	CASSIIQNSGANVLTF
TRBV30	TRBJ2-2	-	CAWTRTGRAGELFF